Following are 25 T cell receptor beta chains from one sample sequenced in a study of blood T cells in healthy people across ages (dated by TCRdb to 2013 to 2016). Libraries were prepared through 5' RACE. The instrument was an Illumina HiSeq 2500. A second PCR of roughly 7 to 11 cycles was performed with a sample-barcoded 5' primer and a J-beta primer mix. The public reads were run again by TCRdb, first through fastp at Q25 and then through MiXCR, and only productive beta chains were kept. Each CDR3 protein gets just one entry, which takes the most common genes and DNA from the rows behind it. Within this sample are some 1.6 million distinct CDR3 sequences, with roughly 32% of them counted one time only. About 11% of the sample rests with the top ten. Specimen: blood. These receptors all come from a woman in her twenties or thirties in good health.

The V gene is TRBV29-1, the J gene TRBJ1-2; possibly TRBD1 for D (6 bases). V dropped 8 bases and J dropped 1 base, with 29 bases sitting between them. Germline assignment: CDR1 SQVTM and CDR2 ANQGSEA. This CDR3 has 18 amino acids. CDR3: CSIRGDLETKLDNYGYTF. The CDR3, as DNA: TGCAGCATAAGGGGGGACCTTGAAACAAAACTCGATAACTATGGCTACACCTTC.

The chain uses TRBV27 and TRBJ2-5, with a weak D call TRBD2 (6 bases). The length of the CDR3 is 14 residues. V was pared by 6 bases and J by 0 bases, with 11 bases between. The V gene's germline CDR1 is MNHEY and CDR2 SMNVEV (reference sequence). CDR3 nucleotide sequence: TGTGCCAGCAGCTCTGGACTAAACCAAGAGACCCAGTACTTC. This gives the protein CASSSGLNQETQYF.

The chain has TRBV5-1 and TRBJ1-2; D is perhaps TRBD1 (5 bases). CDR3 length: 17 residues. The V end was cut by 0 bases, the J end by 0 bases, with 15 bases between. CDR1 SGHRS and CDR2 YFSETQ come from the germline V gene. CDR3 protein: CASSLGLPEGTNYGYTF. For the CDR3, the DNA is TGCGCCAGCAGCTTGGGACTCCCTGAGGGGACTAACTATGGCTACACCTTC. Based on the CDR3 plus reference TRBV5-1 and TRBJ1-2, the full variable domain is KAGVTQTPRYLIKTRGQQVTLSCSPISGHRSVSWYQQTPGQGLQFLFEYFSETQRNKGNFPGRFSGRQFSNSRSEMNVSTLELGDSALYLCASSLGLPEGTNYGYTFGSGTRLTVV.

Notes on this clonotype: A read error may explain this, as a much larger clone is one base away. The rearrangement joins TRBV29-1 to TRBJ2-1, with TRBD1 matching 8 bases. The V gene's germline CDR1 is SQVTM and CDR2 ANQGSEA. Trimming removed 6 bases from V and 10 bases from J; junction bases left unmatched: 17. The CDR3 is made up of 15 amino acids. CDR3 nucleotides: TGCAGCGTAGTGGACAGGGAAAGATCCTCCTACGAGCAGTTCTTC. Its protein is CSVVDRERSSYEQFF.

The CDR3 nucleotides are TGTGCCAGCAGCTTAGCAGCAGGGAATAATTCACCCCTCCACTTT. Translated: CASSLAAGNNSPLHF. The rearrangement links TRBV7-6 to TRBJ1-6; TRBD1 is a possible D gene (5 bases). V was clipped by 0 bases and J by 5 bases, with 8 bases between them. The CDR3 covers 15 residues. Per germline, CDR1 SGHVS and CDR2 FNYEAQ.

J is TRBJ1-4 and V is TRBV28; D gene unclear. V gave up 3 bases and J gave up 4 bases, with 12 bases separating them. CDR1 MDHEN and CDR2 SYDVKM come from the germline V gene. The CDR3 is 15 residues long. The CDR3 here is CASSFGAASNEKLFF. DNA for the CDR3: TGTGCCAGCAGTTTCGGCGCGGCCAGTAATGAAAAACTGTTTTTT.

This clonotype was counted a few times. J is TRBJ2-1 and V is TRBV20-1; TRBD2 aligns across 11 bases. The junction had 14 bases not matched to a gene; V was cut back by 0 bases and J by 4 bases. Germline V CDR1 and CDR2: DFQATT, SNEGSKA (reference sequence). This CDR3 spans 19 amino acids. DNA of the CDR3: TGCAGTGCTAGAGATCCGGAGGTTGTACTAGCGGGGGATTACAATGAGCAGTTCTTC. Amino acids: CSARDPEVVLAGDYNEQFF.

This chain connects TRBV13 to TRBJ2-1, with D possibly matching TRBD2 (6 bases). V was trimmed by 5 bases and J by 3 bases, leaving 14 bases between them. This CDR3 contains 15 residues. Per the germline V gene, CDR1 is PRHDT and CDR2 is FYEKMQ (reference sequence). Written as DNA, the CDR3 is TGTGCCAGCAGCACACATACTAGCTTCTACAATGAGCAGTTCTTC. Translated: CASSTHTSFYNEQFF. The variable domain in full, completed from reference TRBV13 and TRBJ2-1, reads AAGVIQSPRHLIKEKRETATLKCYPIPRHDTVYWYQQGPGQDPQFLISFYEKMQSDKGSIPDRFSAQQFSDYHSELNMSSLELGDSALYFCASSTHTSFYNEQFFGPGTRLTVL.

This chain links TRBV2 with TRBJ1-1; weak D call: TRBD1 (5 bases). V lost 10 bases and J 1 base, leaving 10 bases between the germline ends. CDR1 SNHLY and CDR2 FYNNEI come from the germline V gene. The CDR3 covers 12 residues. The CDR3 coding sequence is TGTGCCACTCTAAGGGGGAACACTGAAGCTTTCTTT. It yields the protein CATLRGNTEAFF. Together with reference TRBV2 and TRBJ1-1, the CDR3 gives the full variable domain: EPEVTQTPSHQVTQMGQEVILRCVPISNHLYFYWYRQILGQKVEFLVSFYNNEISEKSEIFDDQFSVERPDGSNFTLKIRSTKLEDSAMYFCATLRGNTEAFFGQGTRLTVV.

The J gene is TRBJ2-5, the V gene TRBV5-1, with D perhaps TRBD1 (5 bases). Germline V gene sequence: CDR1 SGHRS, CDR2 YFSETQ. Trimming took off 2 bases at V and 3 bases at J, with 11 bases between the two ends. The length of the CDR3 is 14 residues. CDR3 in amino acids: CASSFWGLKETQYF. Here the CDR3 DNA reads TGCGCCAGCAGCTTTTGGGGCCTGAAAGAGACCCAGTACTTC.

The chain employs TRBV6-2 or TRBV6-3 and TRBJ2-5, with TRBD1 identical over 8 bases. CDR1 is MNHEY and CDR2 is SVGEGT in the germline V gene. The CDR3 spans 15 residues. V shed 4 bases and J 5 bases; nucleotides not matched to a gene: 9. CDR3 DNA sequence: TGTGCCAGCAGTTCCCTCAGGGGGCGGTGGGAGACCCAGTACTTC. Encoded protein: CASSSLRGRWETQYF.

This clonotype appeared a few times. This chain joins TRBV12-3 or TRBV12-4 and TRBJ1-4; possibly TRBD1 for D (5 bases). The CDR3 sequence is 13 residues long. The germline V and J ends were trimmed by 6 bases and 7 bases, with 12 bases remaining between them. In DNA form, the CDR3 reads TGTGCCAGCAGCCCTCGGGGACCTGAAAAACTGTTTTTT. Translation gives CASSPRGPEKLFF.

This clonotype occurred many times. The V and J genes are TRBV10-3 and TRBJ2-3; 7 bases match TRBD2. Losses at the gene ends were 6 bases for V and 6 bases for J; bases not matched to a gene: 9. Germline CDR1 and CDR2: ENHRY and SYGVKD. This CDR3 spans 14 amino acids. The CDR3 sequence: CAISRAGPWDTQYF. The CDR3 DNA is TGTGCCATCAGCAGAGCGGGGCCCTGGGATACGCAGTATTTT.

This clonotype turned up a few times. V and J are TRBV6-2 or TRBV6-3 and TRBJ2-3, with TRBD2 matching 12 bases. The V gene's germline CDR1 is MNHEY and CDR2 SVGEGT. The CDR3 contains 16 residues. Germline trimming cut 6 bases from V and 3 bases from J; bases unmatched to any gene: 7. The DNA for the CDR3 is TGTGCCAGCAGATATAAGACTAGCGGGAGTACAGATACGCAGTATTTT. This codes for CASRYKTSGSTDTQYF.

This clonotype was detected a few times. The CDR3 DNA reads as TGTGCCAGCAGCCAAGGACTGGAAGAGTTCTTC. Translated, it gives CASSQGLEEFF. The J gene is TRBJ2-1, the V gene TRBV3-1; no clear D gene. Trimming stripped 1 base from V and 14 bases from J, with 9 bases between. This CDR3 is built from 11 residues. Germline values: CDR1 LGHDT, CDR2 YNNKEL (reference sequence).

This clonotype was counted at least ten times. The chain combines TRBV4-2 with TRBJ2-5, with 9 bases matching TRBD2. The CDR3 is 16 amino acids. The germline V gene encodes CDR1 LGHNA and CDR2 YNFKEQ. Unmatched junction bases numbered 5, after V lost 1 base and J lost 2 bases. CDR3 in DNA: TGTGCCAGCAGCCAAGGGGTAGCGGGAGCACAAGAGACCCAGTACTTC. It specifies CASSQGVAGAQETQYF.

The V call is TRBV28, the J call TRBJ1-2; the D gene is possibly TRBD1 (5 bases). Germline-derived CDR1 and CDR2 are MDHEN and SYDVKM. Trimming stripped 8 bases from V and 5 bases from J, with 12 bases between. The CDR3 consists of 12 residues. CDR3 in amino acids: CASVGGFYGYTF. The CDR3 bases are TGTGCCAGCGTGGGGGGTTTTTATGGCTACACCTTC.

The gene calls are TRBV6-5 and TRBJ1-2; 7 bases match TRBD1. V shed 6 bases and J 8 bases; nucleotides not matched to a gene: 3. The CDR3 loop spans 11 amino acids. CDR1 and CDR2 (germline): MNHEY, SVGAGI. DNA for the CDR3: TGTGCCAGCAGCACAGGGGAGGGCTACACCTTC. Amino acids: CASSTGEGYTF.

With regard to this clonotype: A much larger clone lies one base from this, so it may be a read error. Since no conserved phenylalanine or tryptophan closes the CDR3, a read error is the likely cause. The chain has TRBV20-1 and TRBJ2-1, with 9 bases identical to TRBD1. Trimming removed 2 bases from V and 6 bases from J; junction bases left unmatched: 11. CDR1 and CDR2 (germline): DFQATT, SNEGSKA (reference sequence). The CDR3 spans 16 residues. CDR3 region: CSARPLTGGSGNEQFC. DNA of the CDR3: TGCAGTGCTAGACCGTTAACAGGGGGCTCGGGCAATGAGCAGTTCTGC.

This clonotype occurred a few times. This chain links TRBV15 with TRBJ2-1, with D uncertain. Trimming took off 0 bases at V and 5 bases at J, with 8 bases between the two ends. This CDR3 spans 14 amino acids. The V gene's germline CDR1 is LNHNV and CDR2 YYDKDF (reference sequence). CDR3 sequence (DNA): TGTGCCACCAGCAGAGATGGGGTAGACAATGAGCAGTTCTTC. Amino acid sequence: CATSRDGVDNEQFF.

The rearrangement uses TRBV18 and TRBJ2-1; TRBD2 aligns across 13 bases. CDR3 length equals 17 residues. Losses at the gene ends were 3 bases for V and 2 bases for J; bases not matched to a gene: 4. Germline-derived CDR1 and CDR2 are KGHSH and LQKENI. The CDR3 coding sequence is TGTGCCAGCTCACCGACGGGACTAGCGGGGACCTACAATGAGCAGTTCTTC. This sequence encodes CASSPTGLAGTYNEQFF.

The V gene is TRBV29-1, the J gene TRBJ2-7; TRBD1 agrees at 8 bases. Unmatched junction bases numbered 7, after V lost 3 bases and J lost 6 bases. The CDR3 spans 13 residues. Germline CDR1 is SQVTM and CDR2 is ANQGSEA. CDR3 residues: CSVDRTGSIEQYF. The CDR3 nucleotides read TGCAGCGTTGACCGGACAGGGTCGATCGAGCAGTACTTC.

This clonotype has just a few counts. The V and J genes are TRBV2 and TRBJ2-7, with TRBD1 matching 9 bases. V lost 1 base to trimming and J lost 3 bases; unmatched junction nucleotides: 1. CDR3 length equals 14 residues. CDR1 and CDR2 from the germline V gene are SNHLY and FYNNEI. CDR3 bases: TGTGCCAGCAGTGAAGGACAGGGGGTCTACGAGCAGTACTTC. Encoded protein: CASSEGQGVYEQYF.

This clonotype was recorded many times. The chain combines TRBV13 with TRBJ2-1, with unresolved D. Trimming cost V 5 bases and J 6 bases, with 11 bases left between them. CDR1 is PRHDT and CDR2 is FYEKMQ in the germline V gene (reference sequence). This CDR3 region has 13 residues. The CDR3 DNA reads as TGTGCCAGCAGCCACCAGGCGGTCAATGAGCAGTTCTTC. It translates to CASSHQAVNEQFF.

This clonotype was seen a few times. The chain carries TRBV20-1 and TRBJ1-2, with D maybe TRBD1 (5 bases). This CDR3 is 13 amino acids long. From germline, CDR1 is DFQATT and CDR2 SNEGSKA (reference sequence). Deletions cut 5 bases from V and 8 bases from J, with 18 bases between. DNA for the CDR3: TGCAGTGCTCGTCCGGAGAGGAACAGGGGCTACACCTTC. Translated: CSARPERNRGYTF.